This T cell receptor beta chain is drawn from a study of cytomegalovirus exposure and HLA in healthy donors. Study-level points and caveats: TCR clusters originating in the first cohort tended to co-occur in the 120 validation repertoires, according to a later analysis. Reportedly, cytomegalovirus status was diagnosed with high sensitivity and specificity. The authors enumerated over 150 TCR beta chains as linked to cytomegalovirus.

The CDR3 has 14 amino acids. V trimming: 6 bases; J trimming: 4 bases; junction bases outside the gene matches: 2. CDR1 is MNHNS, CDR2 SASEGT, per germline. While the first cohort had 500 to 700 subjects, the donors belonged to the separate validation cohort of about 110 subjects. The protocol was immunoSEQ multiplex PCR, while the TCRdb copy is restricted to in-frame clones and leaves out a portion. The sample lists approximately 300,000 clones; about 85% were seen once. A few counts support this clone. Its antigen is unknown. The V and J genes are TRBV6-1 and TRBJ2-7; 14 positions agree with TRBD2. Sequencing was done on a sample of PBMCs. The receptor was derived from a woman under 40 in good health and CMV-seropositive. The CDR3 is CASRGTSGSYEQYF. In DNA form, the CDR3 reads TGTGCCAGCAGGGGGACTAGCGGGAGTTACGAGCAGTACTTC.